This T cell receptor beta chain derives from a study of regulatory T cells in long-lasting Graves disease. Study overall: Graves' patients diagnosed newly had used antithyroid drugs under 3 months.

This clonotype was observed at least ten times. The J segment lost 0 bases and the V segment lost 2 bases, leaving 16 bases of the junction unmatched. Germline loops: CDR1 MNHEY, CDR2 SMNVEV (reference sequence). The CDR3 runs 21 residues. Stated time point: newly diagnosed GD, antithyroid drugs for less than 3 months. Preparation of the TCR library used RNA extracted from PBMCs. EDTA tubes held roughly 9.2 milliliters of peripheral blood from each patient. In building TCR beta libraries, iRepertoire HTBI primers were used together with Arm-PCR of CDR3 regions. TCRdb independently ran MiXCR on the multiplex PCR reads; one entry per CDR3 protein. The sample yields approximately 470,000 distinct CDR3 sequences, around 15% seen once. The same data also went into a second study, on T cells in Graves' hyperthyroidism and ophthalmopathy.

The input for sequencing was peripheral blood mononuclear cells (PBMCs), taken at new diagnosis, from a patient treated with antithyroid drugs. The chain employs TRBV27 and TRBJ2-6, with 7 bases aligning to TRBD1. This TCR derives from a man aged 35 to 55 with Graves disease. CDR3 sequence reads: CASSLLSIRQGGHSGANVLTF. The CDR3 nucleotides read TGTGCCAGCAGTTTACTATCGATAAGACAGGGCGGCCACTCTGGGGCCAACGTCCTGACTTTC.